A single sample gave rise to the 31 T cell receptor beta chains below, sequenced in a study of cytomegalovirus exposure and HLA in healthy donors. 60 Vbeta and 13 Jbeta primers were used in PCR. Profiling relied on immunoSEQ multiplex PCR, and the TCRdb table lists in-frame clones only, not all of them. Its table records about 130,000 clones. The sequencing input was PBMCs. The source of these receptors is a woman aged 55-69 years in good health and CMV-seronegative.

V and J are TRBV2 and TRBJ2-1, with 11 bases fitting TRBD2. Germline V gives CDR1 SNHLY, CDR2 FYNNEI. This CDR3 contains 14 residues. V trimming: 4 bases; J trimming: 9 bases; junction bases outside the gene matches: 5. The CDR3 nucleotides are TGTGCCAGCAGTGTAGCGGGAGGGCCGTTTGAGCAGTTCTTC. Its protein is CASSVAGGPFEQFF.

The chain has TRBV2 and TRBJ2-7, with 8 bases fitting TRBD2. Trimming at V came to 6 bases and at J to 6 bases, leaving 7 bases not matched to a gene. There are 13 residues in the CDR3. Germline CDR1 SNHLY, CDR2 FYNNEI. The CDR3 spells CASSTGTRVEQYF. CDR3 in DNA: TGTGCCAGCAGCACCGGGACTAGGGTCGAGCAGTACTTC.

V usage is TRBV25-1 and J usage is TRBJ1-6; TRBD1 might be the D (6 bases). The CDR3 is made up of 14 amino acids. Trimming stripped 6 bases from V and 5 bases from J, with 11 bases between. Germline V CDR1 and CDR2: MGHDK, SYGVNS. The CDR3 loop is CASRPGQNNSPLHF. The CDR3 DNA reads as TGTGCCAGCAGGCCGGGACAAAATAATTCACCCCTCCACTTT.

The chain employs TRBV5-1 and TRBJ1-4; no clear D. This CDR3 spans 16 amino acids. Germline V gene sequence: CDR1 SGHRS, CDR2 YFSETQ. Trimming shortened V by 4 bases and J by 10 bases, and 23 bases separated the two germline ends. CDR3 loop: CASSLLERGVGRKLFF. CDR3 DNA sequence: TGCGCCAGCAGCCTCCTCGAGCGGGGAGTGGGTCGAAAACTGTTTTTT.

V and J are TRBV27 and TRBJ2-7; 11 bases fit TRBD1. The CDR3 is 15 amino acids. Germline V gene lookup returns CDR1 MNHEY and CDR2 SMNVEV (reference sequence). Trimming cost V 5 bases and J 4 bases; bases outside gene matches: 7. The CDR3 DNA reads as TGTGCCAGCAGTCCCCGGACAGGGGGCGAATACGAGCAGTACTTC. Its translation: CASSPRTGGEYEQYF.

The chain has TRBV11-2 and TRBJ2-2; possibly TRBD2 for D (6 bases). The CDR3 covers 16 residues. Trimming took 1 base from V and 4 from J, leaving 13 bases between them. CDR1 is SGHAT and CDR2 is FQNNGV in the germline V gene. The CDR3 DNA sequence: TGTGCCAGCAGCTTAGGGGCTGCGGGACTCACCGGGGAGCTGTTTTTT. It is translated as CASSLGAAGLTGELFF.

The chain links TRBV6-5 to TRBJ2-5, with a weak D call TRBD1 (6 bases). Deletions cut 4 bases from V and 7 bases from J, with 16 bases between. CDR1 is MNHEY, CDR2 SVGAGI, per germline. The CDR3 runs 14 residues. The CDR3 reads CASSSGPQGGTQYF. The CDR3 bases are TGTGCCAGCAGTTCGGGACCACAGGGCGGGACCCAGTACTTC.

The chain uses TRBV27 and TRBJ1-1; the match to TRBD1 covers 7 bases. CDR1 and CDR2 from the germline V gene are MNHEY and SMNVEV (reference sequence). V shed 2 bases and J 4 bases; nucleotides not matched to a gene: 7. The CDR3 extends over 15 amino acids. This CDR3 reads CASSLGDRAGTEAFF. CDR3 DNA: TGTGCCAGCAGTTTAGGTGACAGGGCGGGCACTGAAGCTTTCTTT.

J is TRBJ1-2 and V is TRBV5-6; perhaps TRBD1 as D (6 bases). With 4 bases removed from V and 9 bases from J, the gap between germline ends came to 13 bases. The CDR3 is made up of 12 amino acids. Germline CDR1 reads SGHDT; CDR2 reads YYEEEE. DNA for the CDR3: TGTGCCAGCAGCCAAGACAGGCGAAGCTACACCTTC. This codes for CASSQDRRSYTF.

The chain carries TRBV19 and TRBJ1-5; 7 bases align to TRBD1. J was trimmed by 4 bases and V by 4 bases; bases with no gene match: 7. Germline V lookup: CDR1 LNHDA, CDR2 SQIVND (reference sequence). This CDR3 region has 15 residues. The CDR3 sequence: CASSRSGTANQPQHF. CDR3 coding DNA: TGTGCCAGTAGTAGGTCCGGGACAGCAAATCAGCCCCAGCATTTT.

V gene TRBV10-2 combines with J gene TRBJ1-2, with D perhaps TRBD1 (5 bases). CDR3 size: 12 residues. Germline loops: CDR1 WSHSY, CDR2 SAAADI. V was clipped by 8 bases and J by 3 bases, with 10 bases between them. The CDR3 DNA sequence: TGCGCCAGCTGGAGGGACGACTATGGCTACACCTTC. This encodes CASWRDDYGYTF.

The gene calls are TRBV29-1 and TRBJ1-2; D unresolved. The germline gives CDR1 SQVTM, CDR2 ANQGSEA. V lost 2 bases, J lost 8 bases, and 12 bases lay in between. The length of the CDR3 is 12 residues. The CDR3 here is CSVEIESLGYTF. DNA of the CDR3: TGCAGCGTTGAAATAGAAAGTCTAGGCTACACCTTC.

The chain employs TRBV9 and TRBJ1-1, with D perhaps matching TRBD1 (5 bases). V gave up 4 bases and J gave up 0 bases, with 10 bases separating them. CDR3 length equals 14 residues. Germline loops: CDR1 SGDLS, CDR2 YYNGEE. CDR3 protein: CASSLSGLNTEAFF. The CDR3 DNA is TGTGCCAGCAGCCTATCAGGGTTGAACACTGAAGCTTTCTTT.

As regards this clone: The junction departs from germline at one end; a sequencing error may be responsible. The chain is built from TRBV7-7 and TRBJ2-3, with 13 bases fitting TRBD2. CDR1 is SSHAT, CDR2 FNYEAQ, per germline (reference sequence). The CDR3 extends over 17 amino acids. CDR3 region: CASSLGGLAGSTDTQYF. CDR3 sequence (DNA): TGTGCTAGCAGCTTAGGGGGACTAGCGGGAAGCACAGATACGCAGTATTTT. Variable domain in full (rest from reference TRBV7-7 and TRBJ2-3): GAGVSQSPRYKVTKRGQDVTLRCDPISSHATLYWYQQALGQGPEFLTYFNYEAQPDKSGLPSDRFSAERPEGSISTLTIQRTEQRDSAMYRCASSLGGLAGSTDTQYFGPGTRLTVL.

A word on this clone: One junction end disagrees with the germline gene, perhaps due to a read error. The J gene is TRBJ2-7, the V gene TRBV6-5; no definite D call. Germline V lookup: CDR1 MNHEY, CDR2 SVGAGI. The CDR3 contains 15 residues. The CDR3 sequence: CSSSYSKVSSYEQYF. CDR3 in DNA: TGTTCCAGCAGTTACTCGAAAGTTAGCTCCTACGAGCAGTACTTC.

The chain combines TRBV9 with TRBJ1-2; perhaps TRBD1 as D (6 bases). The CDR3 is made up of 15 amino acids. V was shortened by 0 bases and J by 3 bases, with 12 bases between the two germline ends. CDR1 and CDR2 from the germline V gene are SGDLS and YYNGEE. CDR3 bases: TGTGCCAGCAGCGTAGCAGGGGCCTCCCACTATGGCTACACCTTC. Translating gives CASSVAGASHYGYTF. Filled out from reference TRBV9 and TRBJ1-2, the complete variable domain reads DSGVTQTPKHLITATGQRVTLRCSPRSGDLSVYWYQQSLDQGLQFLIQYYNGEERAKGNILERFSAQQFPDLHSELNLSSLELGDSALYFCASSVAGASHYGYTFGSGTRLTVV.

The chain links TRBV2 to TRBJ2-5, with D perhaps TRBD1 (5 bases). This CDR3 is 12 amino acids long. CDR1 is SNHLY and CDR2 is FYNNEI in the germline V gene. V was shortened by 5 bases and J by 7 bases, with 11 bases between the two germline ends. The CDR3 nucleotides are TGTGCCAGCAGTATCAGGGTAGGGACCCAGTACTTC. Translating gives CASSIRVGTQYF. Supplemented by reference TRBV2 and TRBJ2-5, the full variable domain reads EPEVTQTPSHQVTQMGQEVILRCVPISNHLYFYWYRQILGQKVEFLVSFYNNEISEKSEIFDDQFSVERPDGSNFTLKIRSTKLEDSAMYFCASSIRVGTQYFGPGTRLLVL.

The rearrangement links TRBV5-1 to TRBJ1-1; a possible D gene is TRBD1 (5 bases). V was clipped by 2 bases and J by 0 bases, with 14 bases between them. This CDR3 is 16 amino acids long. Germline-derived CDR1 and CDR2 are SGHRS and YFSETQ. The CDR3 loop reads CASSLGFAGLNTEAFF. As DNA, the CDR3 is TGCGCCAGCAGCTTAGGGTTTGCGGGGCTGAACACTGAAGCTTTCTTT.

This chain uses TRBV15 with TRBJ2-1; tentatively, D is TRBD2 (6 bases). Germline V gene sequence: CDR1 LNHNV, CDR2 YYDKDF (reference sequence). The V and J ends lost 3 bases and 10 bases respectively, with 19 bases between them. This CDR3 comprises 15 residues. The CDR3 region has the DNA TGTGCCACCAGCAGTCAGGAGGGACGGGGGAAAGAGCAGTTCTTC. This codes for CATSSQEGRGKEQFF.

The chain employs TRBV28 and TRBJ2-2, with TRBD2 as a possible D gene (6 bases). With 4 bases removed from V and 3 bases from J, the gap between germline ends came to 18 bases. The CDR3 consists of 17 residues. CDR1 and CDR2 from the germline V gene are MDHEN and SYDVKM. The CDR3 region is CASSSPLGTGDTGELFF. For the CDR3, the DNA is TGTGCCAGCAGTTCCCCGCTGGGGACGGGGGACACCGGGGAGCTGTTTTTT.

DNA for the CDR3: TGTGCCAGCAGCCAACACCAGGGCCGCTCTGGGGCCAACGTCCTGACTTTC. This codes for CASSQHQGRSGANVLTF. The V call is TRBV4-2, the J call TRBJ2-6, with a possible D match to TRBD1 (5 bases). The V end lost 2 bases, the J end lost 0 bases, and 11 bases lay between the germline ends. Per the germline V gene, CDR1 is LGHNA and CDR2 is YNFKEQ. The length of the CDR3 is 17 residues.

The gene calls are TRBV5-6 and TRBJ1-3; the D is unclear. Germline V gene lookup returns CDR1 SGHDT and CDR2 YYEEEE. Between the trimmed V and J ends, which lost 2 bases and 1 base, there was a span of 16 bases. The CDR3 is 17 residues long. CDR3 nucleotides: TGTGCCAGCAGCTTTTTGCTCCTCTCCCAGTCTGGAAACACCATATATTTT. It specifies CASSFLLLSQSGNTIYF.

This chain connects TRBV19 to TRBJ2-3, with D uncertain. CDR3 length equals 14 residues. The V end was cut by 1 base, the J end by 2 bases, with 7 bases between. Germline CDR1 is LNHDA and CDR2 is SQIVND (reference sequence). The CDR3 loop is CASSIAAATDTQYF. The CDR3 nucleotides are TGTGCCAGTAGTATAGCGGCGGCCACAGATACGCAGTATTTT.

The J gene is TRBJ1-1, the V gene TRBV5-1; 8 bases agree with TRBD1. V shed 6 bases, J shed 5 bases, and the junction held 9 bases outside the gene matches. Germline V gives CDR1 SGHRS, CDR2 YFSETQ. The CDR3 has 14 residues. The CDR3 DNA reads as TGCGCCAGCACGCCAGGGGGCGTAGATACTGAAGCTTTCTTT. This codes for CASTPGGVDTEAFF.

The chain has TRBV25-1 and TRBJ1-2; 8 nucleotides align to TRBD1. V shed 4 bases and J 8 bases; nucleotides not matched to a gene: 6. Germline lookup yields CDR1 MGHDK and CDR2 SYGVNS. The CDR3 runs to 13 residues. For the CDR3, the DNA is TGTGCCAGCAGTGTAGCAGGGGGCGTAGGCTACACCTTC. As protein: CASSVAGGVGYTF.

The V call is TRBV2, the J call TRBJ2-7; a possible D gene is TRBD1 (6 bases). The V end lost 8 bases, the J end lost 6 bases, and 23 bases lay between the germline ends. In germline, CDR1 is SNHLY, CDR2 FYNNEI. The CDR3 contains 15 residues. CDR3 amino acids: CASGRGTAFPGEQYF. CDR3 nucleotide sequence: TGTGCCAGCGGCAGGGGCACAGCCTTCCCAGGCGAGCAGTACTTC.

The CDR3 DNA reads as TGTGCCAGCAGTTTTTTCGCAGCGGGGGTTTCCGGGGAGCTGTTTTTT. It translates to CASSFFAAGVSGELFF. This chain links TRBV6-5 with TRBJ2-2; 8 bases match TRBD2. Germline CDR1 MNHEY, CDR2 SVGAGI. Losses at the gene ends were 4 bases for V and 6 bases for J; bases not matched to a gene: 10. This CDR3 comprises 16 residues.

CDR3 sequence reads: CAISRQGEGTEAFF. CDR3 bases: TGTGCCATCAGCAGACAGGGGGAAGGCACTGAAGCTTTCTTT. The V and J genes are TRBV10-3 and TRBJ1-1, with TRBD1 identical over 9 bases. CDR1 is ENHRY and CDR2 is SYGVKD in the germline V gene. The trim removed 6 bases at V and 4 bases at J, leaving 6 bases unmatched. This CDR3 is built from 14 residues.

The chain is built from TRBV11-1 and TRBJ2-1; possibly TRBD1 for D (6 bases). Deletions cut 3 bases from V and 4 bases from J, with 10 bases between. This CDR3 has 14 amino acids. CDR1 is SGHAT and CDR2 is FQDESV in the germline V gene (reference sequence). This chain's CDR3 is CASSFRTAYNEQFF. CDR3 nucleotides: TGTGCCAGCAGCTTCCGGACAGCGTACAATGAGCAGTTCTTC. Variable domain in full (rest from reference TRBV11-1 and TRBJ2-1): EAEVAQSPRYKITEKSQAVAFWCDPISGHATLYWYRQILGQGPELLVQFQDESVVDDSQLPKDRFSAERLKGVDSTLKIQPAELGDSAMYLCASSFRTAYNEQFFGPGTRLTVL.

The chain combines TRBV18 with TRBJ1-1; D remains unclear. CDR3 length: 14 residues. Looked up from germline, CDR1 is KGHSH and CDR2 is LQKENI. With 0 bases removed from V and 1 base from J, the gap between germline ends came to 6 bases. The CDR3 loop reads CASSPPNKNTEAFF. Written as DNA, the CDR3 is TGTGCCAGCTCACCACCGAACAAGAACACTGAAGCTTTCTTT.

V gene TRBV28 combines with J gene TRBJ1-6, with D maybe TRBD1 (5 bases). Germline V gene sequence: CDR1 MDHEN, CDR2 SYDVKM. CDR3 length: 15 residues. Deletions cut 3 bases from V and 5 bases from J, with 11 bases between. Here the CDR3 reads CASSFQGFNNSPLHF. In nucleotides, the CDR3 is TGTGCCAGCAGTTTTCAGGGTTTCAATAATTCACCCCTCCACTTT.